The clone carrying this T cell receptor beta chain turned up a few times. Its specificity is unknown. The V end lost 4 bases, the J end lost 1 base, and 12 bases lay between the germline ends. Germline V gives CDR1 LGHDT, CDR2 YNNKEL (reference sequence). This CDR3 region has 15 residues. The data were obtained in a study of CD8 T cells in ankylosing spondylitis. Study-level results: Reported data indicate significant enrichment of disease-linked clones within matched ankylosing spondylitis synovial fluid. One TCR beta motif, made up of roughly 8 highly homologous variants, appeared characteristic of ankylosing spondylitis blood.

TCR beta libraries were made by quantitative 5'-RACE with molecular barcodes. TCRdb independently ran MiXCR on the 5' RACE reads; one entry per CDR3 protein. The repertoire holds 250,000 or so distinct CDR3 sequences, around a tenth seen once, with roughly 6.8% in the top ten. The rearrangement links TRBV3-1 to TRBJ2-3; tentatively, D is TRBD1 (5 bases). The receptor comes from a male donor with ankylosing spondylitis or in good health (not recorded which). The sequenced sample consisted of blood, either unsorted or a sorted T cell fraction (not recorded which). CDR3 loop: CASSPTDIRTDTQYF. The CDR3 nucleotides are TGTGCCAGCAGCCCGACAGACATCCGCACAGATACGCAGTATTTT.